One sample yielded the 18 T cell receptor beta chains listed below, sequenced in a study of brain T cells in children with intractable seizures. This table comes from immunoSEQ multiplex PCR, and its TCRdb copy is limited to in-frame clones, with some not included. The table records more than 40,000 clones, 90% of them present only once. This sample comprised peripheral blood, obtained at surgery. The receptors here all came from a girl under 10 years old with tuberous sclerosis and intractable seizures.

The CDR3 reads CASRETGLNQPQHF. In DNA, the CDR3 is TGTGCCAGCAGGGAGACAGGTTTAAATCAGCCCCAGCATTTT. The J gene is TRBJ1-5, the V gene TRBV6-5, with TRBD1 as a possible D gene (6 bases). Looked up from germline, CDR1 is MNHEY and CDR2 is SVGAGI. Trimming removed 6 bases from V and 4 bases from J, with 13 bases in between. This CDR3 spans 14 amino acids.

V and J are TRBV2 and TRBJ2-5; 8 nucleotides align to TRBD2. Germline-derived CDR1 and CDR2 are SNHLY and FYNNEI. This CDR3 spans 16 amino acids. V trimming: 4 bases; J trimming: 2 bases; junction bases outside the gene matches: 9. This CDR3 is CASSGLAGTPQETQYF. The CDR3 DNA is TGTGCCAGCAGTGGGTTAGCGGGGACCCCTCAAGAGACCCAGTACTTC.

This rearrangement joins TRBV24-1 to TRBJ1-2, with 7 positions matching TRBD1. Germline V gene lookup returns CDR1 KGHDR and CDR2 SFDVKD. The CDR3 runs 13 residues. The J segment lost 6 bases and the V segment lost 7 bases, leaving 7 bases of the junction unmatched. The CDR3 DNA sequence: TGTGCCACCAGAGGCCTGACAGGGCATGGCTACACCTTC. This sequence encodes CATRGLTGHGYTF.

This rearrangement joins TRBV13 to TRBJ1-2; 9 bases are a match to TRBD1. The CDR3 is 13 residues long. Germline V gene sequence: CDR1 PRHDT, CDR2 FYEKMQ (reference sequence). The junction had 6 bases not matched to a gene; V was cut back by 5 bases and J by 8 bases. DNA for the CDR3: TGTGCCAGCAGCCAACAGGGGGCTGAGGGCTACACCTTC. Translating it yields CASSQQGAEGYTF.

This clone has a handful of counts. The CDR3 DNA reads TGCAGCGCCCCGTCGGGACAGACTTCGAACACTGAAGCTTTCTTT. Its translation: CSAPSGQTSNTEAFF. The rearrangement uses TRBV29-1 and TRBJ1-1, with 7 bases lining up with TRBD1. J gave up 1 base and V 7 bases, and 12 bases lay outside the gene matches. From germline, CDR1 is SQVTM and CDR2 ANQGSEA. This CDR3 region has 15 residues.

The chain links TRBV7-8 to TRBJ1-1; possibly TRBD1 for D (6 bases). Looked up from germline, CDR1 is SGHVS and CDR2 is FQNEAQ. V was cut by 3 bases and J by 7 bases, with 18 bases left in between. The CDR3 runs to 15 residues. The chain's CDR3 is CASSFDPVWTDEAFF. DNA of the CDR3: TGTGCCAGCAGCTTCGACCCGGTCTGGACAGATGAAGCTTTCTTT.

The rearrangement joins TRBV5-8 to TRBJ1-5; D gene ambiguous. Trimming removed 1 base from V and 0 bases from J, with 14 bases in between. The length of the CDR3 is 17 residues. CDR1 and CDR2 from the germline V gene are SGHTS and YDEGEE. The CDR3 sequence is CASSLRAFVNSNQPQHF. The DNA for the CDR3 is TGTGCCAGCAGCTTGCGGGCATTCGTAAATAGCAATCAGCCCCAGCATTTT.

The CDR3 nucleotides read TGTGCCTGGAGTTCAGGGACCTCTGGAAACACCATATATTTT. This codes for CAWSSGTSGNTIYF. The V gene is TRBV30, the J gene TRBJ1-3, with D possibly TRBD1 on 5 matching bases. The CDR3 extends over 14 amino acids. The germline V and J ends were trimmed by 2 bases and 0 bases, with 8 bases remaining between them. Germline V gives CDR1 GTSNPN, CDR2 SVGIG (reference sequence). The variable domain in full, completed from reference TRBV30 and TRBJ1-3, reads SQTIHQWPATLVQPVGSPLSLECTVEGTSNPNLYWYRQAAGRGLQLLFYSVGIGQISSEVPQNLSASRPQDRQFILSSKKLLLSDSGFYLCAWSSGTSGNTIYFGEGSWLTVV.

The genes are TRBV9 and TRBJ1-5; unclear D gene. In germline, CDR1 is SGDLS, CDR2 YYNGEE. This CDR3 has 13 amino acids. The ends were cut back, 0 bases at V and 7 bases at J, with 8 bases in the middle. This chain's CDR3 is CASSVAVGQPQHF. In DNA form, the CDR3 reads TGTGCCAGCAGCGTAGCAGTAGGACAGCCCCAGCATTTT.

The V call is TRBV4-2, the J call TRBJ1-1; D uncertain. This CDR3 is built from 17 residues. CDR1 is LGHNA and CDR2 is YNFKEQ in the germline V gene. V was shortened by 0 bases and J by 0 bases, with 14 bases between the two germline ends. Here the CDR3 reads CASSQEGWVRLNTEAFF. The CDR3 DNA reads TGTGCCAGCAGCCAAGAGGGATGGGTAAGGTTGAACACTGAAGCTTTCTTT.

The rearrangement joins TRBV29-1 to TRBJ1-2; no clear D gene. Between the trimmed V and J ends, which lost 7 bases and 3 bases, there was a span of 12 bases. CDR3 length equals 12 residues. Germline-derived CDR1 and CDR2 are SQVTM and ANQGSEA. CDR3 DNA: TGCAGCGCTACTGACGGGGACTATGGCTACACCTTC. The encoded protein is CSATDGDYGYTF.

This clone occurred a few times. The chain uses TRBV19 and TRBJ1-5; no definite D call. The CDR3 length is 13 residues. Germline V CDR1 and CDR2: LNHDA, SQIVND (reference sequence). Trimming took off 10 bases at V and 7 bases at J, with 17 bases between the two ends. The CDR3 bases are TGTGCCACCTCAAGGGTAGGGAGGCAGCCCCAGCATTTT. This encodes CATSRVGRQPQHF.

The J gene is TRBJ2-5, the V gene TRBV7-2, with a tentative D call TRBD1 (6 bases). The germline V gene encodes CDR1 SGHTA and CDR2 FQGNSA. Trimming left V 3 bases short and J 3 bases short, with 8 bases between. CDR3 length: 13 amino acids. CDR3 loop: CASSFYREETQYF. The CDR3 DNA reads TGTGCCAGCAGCTTTTACAGGGAAGAGACCCAGTACTTC.

V gene TRBV28 combines with J gene TRBJ1-2; 9 bases fit TRBD1. Germline V gives CDR1 MDHEN, CDR2 SYDVKM. V lost 5 bases to trimming and J lost 4 bases; unmatched junction nucleotides: 8. The CDR3 is 15 amino acids. As DNA, the CDR3 is TGTGCCAGCAGTGCAGGGGACAGGGCACGCTATGGCTACACCTTC. It is translated as CASSAGDRARYGYTF.

The V call is TRBV6-1, the J call TRBJ2-7; D unresolved. Germline V gene data show CDR1 as MNHNS and CDR2 as SASEGT. Between the trimmed V and J ends, which lost 0 bases and 1 base, there was a span of 13 bases. CDR3 length: 16 residues. DNA of the CDR3: TGTGCCAGCAGTGAAGCCCTGTCTCAGTTTTCCTACGAGCAGTACGTC. Amino acids: CASSEALSQFSYEQYV.

The V call is TRBV5-1, the J call TRBJ2-5, with TRBD2 as a possible D gene (5 bases). Germline CDR1 SGHRS, CDR2 YFSETQ. V gave up 6 bases and J gave up 2 bases, with 14 bases separating them. The CDR3 covers 14 residues. CDR3 sequence reads: CASIPGMGQETQYF. The CDR3 nucleotides are TGCGCCAGCATACCGGGGATGGGTCAAGAGACCCAGTACTTC.

In this sample, this clone turned up once. The chain couples TRBV7-2 to TRBJ2-2, with D unresolved. Trimming cost V 1 base and J 6 bases, with 9 bases left between them. The CDR3 consists of 14 residues. CDR1 SGHTA and CDR2 FQGNSA come from the germline V gene. In DNA form, the CDR3 reads TGTGCCAGCAGCTTAGGGGTCAGCCCCGGGGAGCTGTTTTTT. Translated: CASSLGVSPGELFF.

This chain joins TRBV5-6 and TRBJ1-6, with 9 bases identical to TRBD1. V lost 7 bases to trimming and J lost 3 bases; unmatched junction nucleotides: 17. The length of the CDR3 is 19 residues. Germline V gene data show CDR1 as SGHDT and CDR2 as YYEEEE. The DNA of the CDR3 is TGTGCCAGCGACCCCCCCCGGGACAGGGAGTCAATCTATAATTCACCCCTCCACTTT. This translates into CASDPPRDRESIYNSPLHF.